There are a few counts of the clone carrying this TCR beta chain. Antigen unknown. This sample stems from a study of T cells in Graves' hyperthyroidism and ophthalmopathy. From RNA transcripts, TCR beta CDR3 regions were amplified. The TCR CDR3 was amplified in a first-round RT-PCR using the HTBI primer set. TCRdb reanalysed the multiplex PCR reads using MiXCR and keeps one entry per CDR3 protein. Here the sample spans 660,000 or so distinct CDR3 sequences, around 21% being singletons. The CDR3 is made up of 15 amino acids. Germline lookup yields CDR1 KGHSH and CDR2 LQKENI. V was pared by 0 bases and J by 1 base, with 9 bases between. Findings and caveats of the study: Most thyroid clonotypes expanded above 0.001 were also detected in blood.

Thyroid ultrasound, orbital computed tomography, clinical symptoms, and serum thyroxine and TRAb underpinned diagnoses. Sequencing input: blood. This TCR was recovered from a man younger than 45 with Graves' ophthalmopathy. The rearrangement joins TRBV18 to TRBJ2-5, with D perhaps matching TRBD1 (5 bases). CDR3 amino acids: CASSPPGLSQETQYF. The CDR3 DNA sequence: TGTGCCAGCTCACCACCGGGGCTGAGCCAAGAGACCCAGTACTTC.